This T cell receptor (beta chain) comes out of a study of T-cell memory formation after mild COVID-19. Study-wide findings and caveats: Day 15 to 85 contracting clones showed balanced CD4/CD8; day 15 to 37 expanders favored CD4+.

TCRdb reprocessed the 5' RACE reads via MiXCR and lists one record per CDR3 protein. The data show approximately 60,000 distinct CDR3 sequences, over 7.5% seen once. This clonotype was picked up a small number of times. No antigen is known for it. The V end lost 2 bases, the J end lost 4 bases, and 11 bases lay between the germline ends. The CDR3 contains 14 residues. Per germline, CDR1 MNHEY and CDR2 SMNVEV (reference sequence). This chain joins TRBV27 and TRBJ1-2, with D possibly TRBD1 on 6 matching bases. Source material: PBMCs or a T cell subset sorted from them (not recorded which). The source of this sequence is a man aged 18 to 29 who had mild COVID-19 (a few samples of this study predate the infection). Cell type and time point are not known. This chain's CDR3 is CASSLLGGPYGYTF. The CDR3 coding sequence is TGTGCCAGCAGTTTACTTGGGGGCCCCTATGGCTACACCTTC.